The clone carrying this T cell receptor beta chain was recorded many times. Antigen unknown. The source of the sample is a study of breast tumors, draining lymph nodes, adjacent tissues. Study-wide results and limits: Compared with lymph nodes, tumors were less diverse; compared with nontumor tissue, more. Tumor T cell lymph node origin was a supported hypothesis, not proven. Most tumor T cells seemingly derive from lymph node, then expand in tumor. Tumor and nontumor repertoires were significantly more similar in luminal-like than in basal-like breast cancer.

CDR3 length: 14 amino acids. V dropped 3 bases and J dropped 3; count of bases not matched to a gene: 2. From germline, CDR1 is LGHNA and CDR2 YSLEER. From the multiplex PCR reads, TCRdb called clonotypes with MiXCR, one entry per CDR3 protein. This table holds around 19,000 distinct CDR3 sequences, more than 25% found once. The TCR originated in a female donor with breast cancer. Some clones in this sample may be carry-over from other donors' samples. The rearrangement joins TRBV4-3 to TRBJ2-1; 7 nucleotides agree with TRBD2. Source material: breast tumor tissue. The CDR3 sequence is CASSQGTNYNEQFF. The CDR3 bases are TGCGCCAGCAGCCAGGGGACTAACTACAATGAGCAGTTCTTC.